The rows below give T cell receptor beta chains drawn from one sample of a study of T-cell reconstitution after alpha-beta-depleted transplantation in children. TCRdb reprocessed the PCR reads with MiXCR, giving one entry per CDR3 protein. The table has 380,000 or so distinct CDR3 sequences, about an eighth seen once. Here the sequenced sample was PBMCs, taken from the stem cell graft. The receptors originated from a human donor who donated a stem cell graft to a child with Fanconi anemia. The conserved cysteine and the conserved F or W are not part of the CDR3 here. The D gene is left open where the match is weak.

d_gene: .
j_gene: TRBJ1-2
v_gene: TRBV12-3/TRBV12-4
CDR3aa: ASSSDSPGYT

d_gene: .
j_gene: TRBJ2-1
v_gene: TRBV12-3/TRBV12-4
CDR3aa: ASGVGTPEQF

d_gene: .
j_gene: TRBJ1-1
v_gene: TRBV18
CDR3aa: ASSPHPNTEAF

d_gene: .
j_gene: TRBJ1-2
v_gene: TRBV3-1
CDR3aa: ASSQEAIDNYGYT

d_gene: TRBD2
j_gene: TRBJ2-5
v_gene: TRBV3-1
CDR3aa: ASSQSGARRETQY

d_gene: .
j_gene: TRBJ2-7
v_gene: TRBV5-1
CDR3aa: ASSLGVAPRGEQY

d_gene: TRBD2
j_gene: TRBJ2-1
v_gene: TRBV10-3
CDR3aa: AIRTSGGSVGNEQF

d_gene: TRBD2
j_gene: TRBJ2-2
v_gene: TRBV6-5
CDR3aa: ASSYSMGLAGPNTGELF

d_gene: .
j_gene: TRBJ1-1
v_gene: TRBV2
CDR3aa: ASSDQTRTEAF

d_gene: .
j_gene: TRBJ1-2
v_gene: TRBV7-9
CDR3aa: ASSSGDNYNYGYT

d_gene: TRBD1
j_gene: TRBJ2-7
v_gene: TRBV20-1
CDR3aa: SCLGQGGSYEQY

d_gene: .
j_gene: TRBJ2-5
v_gene: TRBV5-1
CDR3aa: ASSAGQETQY

d_gene: TRBD1
j_gene: TRBJ1-2
v_gene: TRBV30
CDR3aa: AWEILGQGHGYT

d_gene: .
j_gene: TRBJ2-3
v_gene: TRBV28
CDR3aa: ASSFKLLTDTQY

d_gene: .
j_gene: TRBJ1-4
v_gene: TRBV5-1
CDR3aa: ASSPFNRADEKLF

d_gene: TRBD1
j_gene: TRBJ2-7
v_gene: TRBV5-1
CDR3aa: ASSLGTGYYEQY

d_gene: TRBD1
j_gene: TRBJ1-5
v_gene: TRBV7-9
CDR3aa: ASSSDRGNQRQH

d_gene: .
j_gene: TRBJ2-2
v_gene: TRBV4-3
CDR3aa: ASSQDPVTGELF

d_gene: .
j_gene: TRBJ2-6
v_gene: TRBV12-3/TRBV12-4
CDR3aa: ASRPTRNGANVLT

d_gene: TRBD1
j_gene: TRBJ1-1
v_gene: TRBV6-5
CDR3aa: ASKQGPGEAF

d_gene: .
j_gene: TRBJ1-2
v_gene: TRBV4-3
CDR3aa: ASSQSTGLTFYGYT

d_gene: .
j_gene: TRBJ1-2
v_gene: TRBV6-5
CDR3aa: ASSYAHGTDDGYT

d_gene: .
j_gene: TRBJ2-7
v_gene: TRBV5-1
CDR3aa: ASSLWGPGTNTYEQY

d_gene: .
j_gene: TRBJ2-4
v_gene: TRBV29-1
CDR3aa: SVEGLEGAAKNIQY

d_gene: TRBD2
j_gene: TRBJ2-5
v_gene: TRBV12-3/TRBV12-4
CDR3aa: ASSLTTSGGETQY

d_gene: .
j_gene: TRBJ2-7
v_gene: TRBV20-1
CDR3aa: SARWRPDRFLSSYEQY

d_gene: .
j_gene: TRBJ1-1
v_gene: TRBV5-1
CDR3aa: ASSLGQGWTEAF

d_gene: TRBD1
j_gene: TRBJ2-3
v_gene: TRBV6-5
CDR3aa: ASRQGARTDTQY

d_gene: .
j_gene: TRBJ1-6
v_gene: TRBV20-1
CDR3aa: SARGAGHSSPLH

d_gene: .
j_gene: TRBJ2-1
v_gene: TRBV5-1
CDR3aa: ASSADPNEQF

d_gene: .
j_gene: TRBJ2-1
v_gene: TRBV18
CDR3aa: ASSPGFGNEQF

d_gene: .
j_gene: TRBJ1-5
v_gene: TRBV28
CDR3aa: ASSSLQGSRQPQH

d_gene: .
j_gene: TRBJ1-1
v_gene: TRBV20-1
CDR3aa: SARDPGRGGTEAF

d_gene: .
j_gene: TRBJ1-5
v_gene: TRBV6-2/TRBV6-3
CDR3aa: ASSYEGQSNQPQH

d_gene: .
j_gene: TRBJ2-3
v_gene: TRBV24-1
CDR3aa: ATSDRLHTDTQY

d_gene: .
j_gene: TRBJ2-5
v_gene: TRBV7-9
CDR3aa: ASSRSEGETQY

d_gene: .
j_gene: TRBJ1-5
v_gene: TRBV28
CDR3aa: ASRARQEYGNQPQH

d_gene: .
j_gene: TRBJ2-1
v_gene: TRBV5-5
CDR3aa: ASSPQGLSYNEQF

d_gene: .
j_gene: TRBJ1-4
v_gene: TRBV20-1
CDR3aa: SALVSSRKLF

d_gene: .
j_gene: TRBJ1-2
v_gene: TRBV13
CDR3aa: ASSLEEGQGRGYT

d_gene: TRBD1
j_gene: TRBJ1-1
v_gene: TRBV30
CDR3aa: AWSVQGNTEAF

d_gene: .
j_gene: TRBJ2-1
v_gene: TRBV4-1
CDR3aa: ASSLSPGAYHEQF

d_gene: .
j_gene: TRBJ1-3
v_gene: TRBV7-9
CDR3aa: ASSLSHLSGNTIY

d_gene: .
j_gene: TRBJ2-1
v_gene: TRBV7-8
CDR3aa: ASSSGAFAYNEQF

d_gene: .
j_gene: TRBJ1-3
v_gene: TRBV11-2
CDR3aa: ASSLDLRNTIY

d_gene: .
j_gene: TRBJ2-5
v_gene: TRBV5-5
CDR3aa: ASSPRGQETQY

d_gene: .
j_gene: TRBJ1-1
v_gene: TRBV4-3
CDR3aa: ASSQELPGQNTEAF

d_gene: .
j_gene: TRBJ1-1
v_gene: TRBV6-5
CDR3aa: ASSYATALNTEAF

d_gene: .
j_gene: TRBJ2-2
v_gene: TRBV7-2
CDR3aa: ASSLVVENTGELF

d_gene: .
j_gene: TRBJ1-4
v_gene: TRBV15
CDR3aa: ATGGGPVVEKLF

d_gene: .
j_gene: TRBJ2-5
v_gene: TRBV7-9
CDR3aa: ASSSGDERPAETQY

d_gene: TRBD1
j_gene: TRBJ1-1
v_gene: TRBV6-5
CDR3aa: ASSSYVQGDTEAF

d_gene: .
j_gene: TRBJ2-6
v_gene: TRBV6-2/TRBV6-3
CDR3aa: ASSYTRTAGVTGANVLT

d_gene: TRBD2
j_gene: TRBJ2-7
v_gene: TRBV5-6
CDR3aa: ASSQMTSGYEQY

d_gene: .
j_gene: TRBJ2-5
v_gene: TRBV28
CDR3aa: ASSNSRGTYQETQY